This record covers a single T cell receptor beta chain. Its target is unknown. Germline V lookup: CDR1 MNHEY, CDR2 SMNVEV (reference sequence). This CDR3 region has 13 residues. Deletions cut 5 bases from V and 3 bases from J, with 10 bases between. The record originates from a study of cytotoxic CD8 clonotypes in ibrutinib-treated CLL. General observations from the study: There were differences in sampling times between sustained-remission and progressing patients. Baseline clonality exceeded age-matched healthy donors and tracked circulating CD8+ T-cell counts.

The authors obtained around 2 micrograms of genomic DNA from cryopreserved PBMCs for TCR beta libraries. Some clones are missing from TCRdb's copy, which holds only in-frame ones; the method was immunoSEQ multiplex PCR. The sample holds 60,000 to 75,000 clones, 90% seen once. The TCR sequence derives from a human donor with chronic lymphocytic leukemia. The chain joins TRBV27 to TRBJ1-2, with D possibly TRBD1 on 5 matching bases. The sample here was PBMCs, taken after 12 months of ibrutinib treatment. CDR3 in amino acids: CASSLDSHYGYTF. The CDR3 DNA sequence: TGTGCCAGCAGTCTCGACAGTCACTATGGCTACACCTTC.